Below, 18 T cell receptor beta chains from the same sample are listed, as sequenced in a study of blood T cell repertoires in COVID-19. The method was immunoSEQ multiplex PCR; TCRdb's version includes in-frame clones alone and lacks a portion of them. The sample shows roughly 69,000 clones, about nine tenths of them seen only once. Sequenced: peripheral blood. The receptors stem from a man aged 50 to 59 with active COVID-19.

CDR3 DNA: TGTGCCACCAGCAGAGGACTAGCGGGGGTCGACGAGCAGTACTTC. It yields the protein CATSRGLAGVDEQYF. The chain recombines TRBV15 with TRBJ2-7; 12 bases align to TRBD2. Trimming removed 1 base from V and 5 bases from J; junction bases left unmatched: 3. The CDR3 has 15 amino acids. Germline CDR1 is LNHNV and CDR2 is YYDKDF (reference sequence).

The rearrangement joins TRBV28 to TRBJ1-4, with a weak D call TRBD1 (5 bases). Trimming shortened V by 6 bases and J by 5 bases, and 16 bases separated the two germline ends. The CDR3 has 15 residues. The V gene's germline CDR1 is MDHEN and CDR2 SYDVKM. CDR3 DNA: TGTGCCAGCAGACCTTCGGCACAGGTCAATGAAAAACTGTTTTTT. It yields the protein CASRPSAQVNEKLFF.

The rearrangement uses TRBV9 and TRBJ2-1, with D possibly TRBD2 on 6 matching bases. V dropped 5 bases and J dropped 7 bases, with 13 bases sitting between them. The germline CDR1 and CDR2 sequences are SGDLS and YYNGEE. The CDR3 runs 13 residues. The CDR3 spells CASSIRDLNEQFF. CDR3 bases: TGTGCCAGCAGTATCCGGGACTTGAATGAGCAGTTCTTC.

This sequence joins TRBV19 and TRBJ1-2; no clear D. CDR1 LNHDA and CDR2 SQIVND come from the germline V gene (reference sequence). Trimming left V 1 base short and J 6 bases short, with 12 bases between. The length of the CDR3 is 14 residues. CDR3 loop: CASSIVGDGDGYTF. CDR3 DNA sequence: TGTGCCAGTAGTATAGTAGGAGACGGTGATGGCTACACCTTC.

This clone was recorded once. The chain links TRBV28 to TRBJ2-6; no clear D gene. Trimming cost V 5 bases and J 1 base, with 9 bases left between them. The CDR3 has 15 amino acids. The germline gives CDR1 MDHEN, CDR2 SYDVKM. The CDR3 DNA follows: TGTGCCAGCAGTGCGATCAAATCTGGGGCCAACGTCCTGACTTTC. Translation: CASSAIKSGANVLTF.

This clone was seen only once. An end of the junction differs from the germline gene, which may be a read error. This sequence joins TRBV4-1 and TRBJ1-2, with 9 bases matching TRBD1. Germline V CDR1 and CDR2: MGHRA, YSYEKL. The CDR3 loop spans 14 amino acids. Here the CDR3 reads CASSRDRGQGSSLF. The DNA of the CDR3 is TGCGCCAGCAGCCGAGATCGGGGACAGGGCTCATCTCTCTTC.

The gene calls are TRBV18 and TRBJ2-7, with D possibly TRBD2 on 5 matching bases. The V gene lost 8 bases and the J gene lost 0 bases, with 14 bases spanning the gap. CDR1 and CDR2 (germline): KGHSH, LQKENI. The CDR3 contains 14 residues. The CDR3 here is CASGEAVSSYEQYF. The CDR3 nucleotides read TGTGCCAGCGGAGAAGCGGTGAGCTCCTACGAGCAGTACTTC.

The chain has TRBV6-5 and TRBJ2-3; no clear D gene. V lost 9 bases and J lost 6, with 19 bases in between. Germline values: CDR1 MNHEY, CDR2 SVGAGI. This CDR3 has 14 amino acids. In DNA, the CDR3 is TGTGCCAGTCGTACCCAGGCAGAGCCCGATACGCAGTATTTT. Amino acids: CASRTQAEPDTQYF.

The genes are TRBV12-5 and TRBJ2-1, with unresolved D. The CDR3 covers 14 residues. V was pared by 1 base and J by 0 bases, with 4 bases between. CDR1 and CDR2 from the germline V gene are LGHNT and FRNRAP. Here the CDR3 DNA reads TGTGCTAGTGGTTTGGGCGGCTCCTACAATGAGCAGTTCTTC. It is translated as CASGLGGSYNEQFF.

This rearrangement joins TRBV18 to TRBJ2-7, with TRBD1 as a possible D gene (5 bases). The V end was cut by 0 bases, the J end by 10 bases, with 19 bases between. The germline V gene encodes CDR1 KGHSH and CDR2 LQKENI. The CDR3 is 15 residues long. In DNA, the CDR3 is TGTGCCAGCTCACCACCGGGAACAGGAATTTTCCCTCAGTACTTC. Its protein product is CASSPPGTGIFPQYF.

V and J are TRBV5-6 and TRBJ2-2; 13 nucleotides agree with TRBD2. Germline lookup yields CDR1 SGHDT and CDR2 YYEEEE. The CDR3 is 17 amino acids. The trim removed 4 bases at V and 3 bases at J, leaving 6 bases unmatched. This chain's CDR3 is CASSRTSGRGDTGELFF. The CDR3 DNA reads TGTGCCAGCAGCCGCACTAGCGGGAGGGGAGACACCGGGGAGCTGTTTTTT.

This chain connects TRBV7-2 to TRBJ2-3; TRBD2 agrees at 12 bases. There are 14 residues in the CDR3. The germline gives CDR1 SGHTA, CDR2 FQGNSA. The junction had 4 bases not matched to a gene; V was cut back by 10 bases and J by 2 bases. CDR3 residues: CAIRTSGATDTQYF. Here the CDR3 DNA reads TGTGCCATACGGACTAGCGGGGCCACAGATACGCAGTATTTT.

V is TRBV7-8 and J is TRBJ1-4, with 12 nucleotides matching TRBD1. CDR3 size: 12 residues. The germline gives CDR1 SGHVS, CDR2 FQNEAQ. Unmatched junction bases numbered 4, after V lost 4 bases and J lost 16 bases. CDR3 sequence (DNA): TGTGCCAGCAGCTCGGGACAGGGGGCGCGGTTTTTT. Its protein product is CASSSGQGARFF.

The gene calls are TRBV10-3 and TRBJ1-1, with 8 bases matching TRBD1. CDR3 size: 15 residues. The V segment lost 5 bases and the J segment 1 base; nucleotides outside the gene matches: 6. Germline CDR1 and CDR2: ENHRY and SYGVKD. DNA for the CDR3: TGTGCCATCAGTCCAGGGGGCGCGGGGAACACTGAAGCTTTCTTT. This gives the protein CAISPGGAGNTEAFF.

This clone was seen once. The chain combines TRBV7-9 with TRBJ2-5, with 8 bases lining up with TRBD2. This CDR3 is built from 16 residues. Germline V gene data show CDR1 as SEHNR and CDR2 as FQNEAQ (reference sequence). V shed 5 bases and J 2 bases; nucleotides not matched to a gene: 10. The CDR3 nucleotides are TGTGCCAGCAGCCCGGGGGTTAGCGGGAATCAAGAGACCCAGTACTTC. It translates to CASSPGVSGNQETQYF.

The J gene is TRBJ2-7, the V gene TRBV28, with a weak D call TRBD1 (8 bases). Trimming cost V 6 bases and J 4 bases, with 16 bases left between them. This CDR3 contains 14 residues. Germline V gene data show CDR1 as MDHEN and CDR2 as SYDVKM. This CDR3 reads CASSDTGGGYEQYF. In nucleotides, the CDR3 is TGTGCCAGCAGCGACACAGGGGGGGGGTACGAGCAGTACTTC.

This chain uses TRBV11-2 with TRBJ2-1, with TRBD2 identical over 11 bases. Germline-derived CDR1 and CDR2 are SGHAT and FQNNGV. The CDR3 covers 15 residues. The junction had 8 bases not matched to a gene; V was cut back by 6 bases and J by 7 bases. The CDR3 spells CASSTGTSGRNEQFF. The CDR3 region has the DNA TGTGCCAGCAGTACCGGGACTAGCGGAAGAAATGAGCAGTTCTTC.

The V call is TRBV27, the J call TRBJ2-3, with D perhaps TRBD2 (5 bases). Trimming left V 7 bases short and J 6 bases short, with 17 bases between. This CDR3 is 14 amino acids long. Germline V gene sequence: CDR1 MNHEY, CDR2 SMNVEV (reference sequence). In DNA form, the CDR3 reads TGTGCCAGCACCGAGAGAGGGCCCGTTGATACGCAGTATTTT. Translated: CASTERGPVDTQYF.